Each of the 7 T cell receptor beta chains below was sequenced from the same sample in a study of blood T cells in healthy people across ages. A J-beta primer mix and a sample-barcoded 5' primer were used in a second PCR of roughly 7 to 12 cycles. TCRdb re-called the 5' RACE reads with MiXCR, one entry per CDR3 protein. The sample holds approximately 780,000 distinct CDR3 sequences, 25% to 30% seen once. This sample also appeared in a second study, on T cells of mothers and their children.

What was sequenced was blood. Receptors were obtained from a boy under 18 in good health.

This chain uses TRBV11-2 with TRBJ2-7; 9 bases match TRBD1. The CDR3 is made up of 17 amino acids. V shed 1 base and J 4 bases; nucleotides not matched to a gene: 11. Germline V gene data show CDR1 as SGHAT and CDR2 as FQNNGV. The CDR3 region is CASSLAGGQGLGYEQYF. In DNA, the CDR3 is TGTGCCAGCAGCTTAGCGGGGGGACAGGGTCTTGGGTACGAGCAGTACTTC.

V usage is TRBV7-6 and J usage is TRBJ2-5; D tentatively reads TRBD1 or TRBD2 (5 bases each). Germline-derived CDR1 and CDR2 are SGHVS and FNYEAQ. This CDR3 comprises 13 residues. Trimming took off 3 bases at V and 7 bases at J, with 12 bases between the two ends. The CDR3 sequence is CASSLQGEGTQYF. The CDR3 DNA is TGTGCCAGCAGCTTGCAGGGAGAAGGGACCCAGTACTTC.

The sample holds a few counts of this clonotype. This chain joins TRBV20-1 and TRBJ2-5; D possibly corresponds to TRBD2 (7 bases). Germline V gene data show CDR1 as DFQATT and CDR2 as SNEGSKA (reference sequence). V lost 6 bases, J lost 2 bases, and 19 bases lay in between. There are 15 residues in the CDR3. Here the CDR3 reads CSAPTAGGPQETQYF. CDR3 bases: TGCAGTGCACCCACCGCCGGGGGGCCTCAAGAGACCCAGTACTTC.

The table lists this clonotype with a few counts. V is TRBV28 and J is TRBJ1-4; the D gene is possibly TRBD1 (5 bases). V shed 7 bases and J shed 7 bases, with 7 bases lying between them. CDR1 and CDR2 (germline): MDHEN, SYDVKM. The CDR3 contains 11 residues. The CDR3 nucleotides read TGTGCCAGCACGAGGGGTGAAAAACTGTTTTTT. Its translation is CASTRGEKLFF.

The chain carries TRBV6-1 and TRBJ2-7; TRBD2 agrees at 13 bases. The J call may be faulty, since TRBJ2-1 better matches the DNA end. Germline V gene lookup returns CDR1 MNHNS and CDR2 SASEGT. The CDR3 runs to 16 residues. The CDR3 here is CASREGLAGLYNEQFF. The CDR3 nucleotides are TGTGCCAGCAGGGAGGGACTAGCGGGATTATACAATGAGCAGTTCTTC.

CDR3 amino acids: CASSLVVAGGKETQYF. Here the CDR3 DNA reads TGTGCCAGCAGCTTAGTTGTAGCGGGGGGGAAAGAGACCCAGTACTTC. This chain connects TRBV7-2 to TRBJ2-5; 11 nucleotides agree with TRBD2. Germline loops: CDR1 SGHTA, CDR2 FQGNSA. The CDR3 has 16 amino acids. V lost 1 base and J lost 3; bases outside the gene matches: 4. Looking up the rest from reference TRBV7-2 and TRBJ2-5 gives the full variable domain: GAGVSQSPSNKVTEKGKDVELRCDPISGHTALYWYRQSLGQGLEFLIYFQGNSAPDKSGLPSDRFSAERTGGSVSTLTIQRTQQEDSAVYLCASSLVVAGGKETQYFGPGTRLLVL.

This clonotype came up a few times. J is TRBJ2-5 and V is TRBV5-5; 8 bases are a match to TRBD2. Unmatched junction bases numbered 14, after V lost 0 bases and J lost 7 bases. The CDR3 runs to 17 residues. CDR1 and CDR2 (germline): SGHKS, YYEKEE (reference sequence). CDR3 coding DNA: TGTGCCAGCAGCTTGGGGTTTCTTGCGGGGGGCGGGGCGACCCAGTACTTC. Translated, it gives CASSLGFLAGGGATQYF.